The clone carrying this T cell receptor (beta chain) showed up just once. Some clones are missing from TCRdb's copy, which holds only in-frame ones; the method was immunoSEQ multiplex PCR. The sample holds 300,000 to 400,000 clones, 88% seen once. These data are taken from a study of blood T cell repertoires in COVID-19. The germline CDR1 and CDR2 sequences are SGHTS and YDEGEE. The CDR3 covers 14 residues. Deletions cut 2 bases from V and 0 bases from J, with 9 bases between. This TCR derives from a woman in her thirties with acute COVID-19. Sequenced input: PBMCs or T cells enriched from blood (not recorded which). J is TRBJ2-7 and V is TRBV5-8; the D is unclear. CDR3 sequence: CASSLAFSSYEQYF. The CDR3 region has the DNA TGTGCCAGCAGCTTAGCGTTTAGCTCCTACGAGCAGTACTTC.